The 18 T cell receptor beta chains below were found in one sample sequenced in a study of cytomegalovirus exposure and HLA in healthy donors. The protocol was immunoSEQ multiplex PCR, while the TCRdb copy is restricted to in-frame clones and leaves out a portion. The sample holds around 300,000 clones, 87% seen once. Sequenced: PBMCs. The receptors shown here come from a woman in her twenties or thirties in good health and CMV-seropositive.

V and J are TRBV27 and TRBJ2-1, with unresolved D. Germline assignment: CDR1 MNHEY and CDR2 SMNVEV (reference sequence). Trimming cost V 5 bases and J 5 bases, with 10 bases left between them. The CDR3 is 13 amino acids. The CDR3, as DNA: TGTGCCAGCAGTGAAAGACTCAACAATGAGCAGTTCTTC. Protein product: CASSERLNNEQFF.

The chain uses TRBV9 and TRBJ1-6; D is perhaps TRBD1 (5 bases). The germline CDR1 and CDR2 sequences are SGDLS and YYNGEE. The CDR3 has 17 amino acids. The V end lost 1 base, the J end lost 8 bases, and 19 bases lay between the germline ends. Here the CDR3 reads CASSVSPGTKRDSPLHF. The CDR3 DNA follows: TGTGCCAGCAGCGTAAGTCCCGGGACGAAGAGGGATTCACCCCTCCACTTT.

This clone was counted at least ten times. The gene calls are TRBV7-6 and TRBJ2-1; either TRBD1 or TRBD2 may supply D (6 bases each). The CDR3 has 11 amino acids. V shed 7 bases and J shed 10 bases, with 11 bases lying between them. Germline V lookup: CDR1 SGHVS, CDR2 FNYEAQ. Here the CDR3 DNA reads TGTGCCAGCACTACAGGGAGGGAGCAGTTCTTC. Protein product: CASTTGREQFF.

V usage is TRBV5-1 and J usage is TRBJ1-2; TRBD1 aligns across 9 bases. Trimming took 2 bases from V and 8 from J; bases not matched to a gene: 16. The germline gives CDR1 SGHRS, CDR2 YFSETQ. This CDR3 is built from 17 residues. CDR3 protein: CASSLSGTGLPFEGYTF. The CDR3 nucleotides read TGCGCCAGCAGCTTATCCGGGACAGGGCTACCCTTTGAAGGCTACACCTTC.

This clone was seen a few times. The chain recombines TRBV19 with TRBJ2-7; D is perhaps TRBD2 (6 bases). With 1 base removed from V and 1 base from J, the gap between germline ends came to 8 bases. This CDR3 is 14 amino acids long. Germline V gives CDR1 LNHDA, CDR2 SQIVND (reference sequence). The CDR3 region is CASSIARESYEQYF. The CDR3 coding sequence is TGTGCCAGTAGTATAGCCCGGGAGTCCTACGAGCAGTACTTC. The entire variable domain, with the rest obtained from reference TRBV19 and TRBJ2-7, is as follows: DGGITQSPKYLFRKEGQNVTLSCEQNLNHDAMYWYRQDPGQGLRLIYYSQIVNDFQKGDIAEGYSVSREKKESFPLTVTSAQKNPTAFYLCASSIARESYEQYFGPGTRLTVT.

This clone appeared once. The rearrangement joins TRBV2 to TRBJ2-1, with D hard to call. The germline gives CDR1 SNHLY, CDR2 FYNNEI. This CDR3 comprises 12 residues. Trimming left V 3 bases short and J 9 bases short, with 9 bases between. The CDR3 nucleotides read TGTGCCAGCAGTGAGATATCGGTTGAGCAGTTCTTC. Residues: CASSEISVEQFF.

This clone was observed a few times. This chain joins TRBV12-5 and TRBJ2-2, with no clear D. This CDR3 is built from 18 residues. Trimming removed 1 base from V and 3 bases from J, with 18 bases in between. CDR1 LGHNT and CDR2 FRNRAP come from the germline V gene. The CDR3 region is CASGLDLLGYSDTGELFF. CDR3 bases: TGTGCTAGTGGTTTGGACCTTCTAGGTTATAGTGACACCGGGGAGCTGTTTTTT.

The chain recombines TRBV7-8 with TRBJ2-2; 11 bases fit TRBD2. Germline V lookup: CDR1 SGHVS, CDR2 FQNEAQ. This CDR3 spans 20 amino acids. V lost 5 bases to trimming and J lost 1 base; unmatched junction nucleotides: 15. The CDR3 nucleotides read TGTGCCAGCAGCGAGAGCCAGTACTTACTAGCGGGGGAGAACACCGGGGAGCTGTTTTTT. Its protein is CASSESQYLLAGENTGELFF.

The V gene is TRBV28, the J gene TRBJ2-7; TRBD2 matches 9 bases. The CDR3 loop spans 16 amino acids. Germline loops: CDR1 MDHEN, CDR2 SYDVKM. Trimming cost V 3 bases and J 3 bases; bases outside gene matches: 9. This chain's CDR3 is CASSFLRTSVSYEQYF. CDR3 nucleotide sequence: TGTGCCAGCAGTTTCCTCAGGACTAGCGTAAGCTACGAGCAGTACTTC.

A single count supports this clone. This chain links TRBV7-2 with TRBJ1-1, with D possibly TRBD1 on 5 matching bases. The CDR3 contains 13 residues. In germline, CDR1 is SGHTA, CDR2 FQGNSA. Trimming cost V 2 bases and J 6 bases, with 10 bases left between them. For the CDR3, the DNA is TGTGCCAGCAGCTTAAGCAGGGACCCTGAAGCTTTCTTT. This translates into CASSLSRDPEAFF.

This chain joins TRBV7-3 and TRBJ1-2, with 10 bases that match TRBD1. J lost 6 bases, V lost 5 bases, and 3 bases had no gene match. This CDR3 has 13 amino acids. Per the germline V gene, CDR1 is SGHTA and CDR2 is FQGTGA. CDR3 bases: TGTGCCAGCAGCACGGGACAGGGGCATGGCTACACCTTC. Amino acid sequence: CASSTGQGHGYTF.

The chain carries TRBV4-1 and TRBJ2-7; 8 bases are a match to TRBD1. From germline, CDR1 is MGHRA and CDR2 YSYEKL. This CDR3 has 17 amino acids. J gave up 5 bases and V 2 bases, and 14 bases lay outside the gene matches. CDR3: CASSQPPSGQGAHEQYF. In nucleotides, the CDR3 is TGCGCCAGCAGCCAACCGCCGTCCGGGCAGGGGGCCCACGAGCAGTACTTC.

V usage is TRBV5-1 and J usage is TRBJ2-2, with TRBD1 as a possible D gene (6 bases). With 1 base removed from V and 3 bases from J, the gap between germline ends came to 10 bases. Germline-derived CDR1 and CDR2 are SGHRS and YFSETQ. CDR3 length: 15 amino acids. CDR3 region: CASSLHRAYTGELFF. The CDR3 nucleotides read TGCGCCAGCAGCTTGCACAGGGCGTACACCGGGGAGCTGTTTTTT.

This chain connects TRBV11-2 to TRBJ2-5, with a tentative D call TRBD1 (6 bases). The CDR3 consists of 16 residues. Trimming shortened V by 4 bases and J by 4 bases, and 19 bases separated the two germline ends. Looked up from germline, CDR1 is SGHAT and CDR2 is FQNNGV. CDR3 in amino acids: CASSSRPVGGSETQYF. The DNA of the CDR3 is TGTGCCAGCAGCTCACGCCCGGTAGGGGGATCAGAGACCCAGTACTTC. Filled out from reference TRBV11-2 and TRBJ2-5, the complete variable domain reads EAGVAQSPRYKIIEKRQSVAFWCNPISGHATLYWYQQILGQGPKLLIQFQNNGVVDDSQLPKDRFSAERLKGVDSTLKIQPAKLEDSAVYLCASSSRPVGGSETQYFGPGTRLLVL.

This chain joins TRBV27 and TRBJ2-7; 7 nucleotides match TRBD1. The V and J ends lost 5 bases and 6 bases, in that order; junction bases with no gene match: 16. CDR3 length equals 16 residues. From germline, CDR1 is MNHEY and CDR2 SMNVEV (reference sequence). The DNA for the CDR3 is TGTGCCAGCAGTCTTTCCTTGACAGGGTCATCTTCCGAGCAGTACTTC. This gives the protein CASSLSLTGSSSEQYF.

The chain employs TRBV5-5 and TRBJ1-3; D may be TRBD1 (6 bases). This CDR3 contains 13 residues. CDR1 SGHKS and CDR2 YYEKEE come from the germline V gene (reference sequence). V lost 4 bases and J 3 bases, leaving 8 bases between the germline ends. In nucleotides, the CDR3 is TGTGCCAGCAGCACAGGGAGTGGAAACACCATATATTTT. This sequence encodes CASSTGSGNTIYF.

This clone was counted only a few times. CDR3 residues: CAWGTQSDQPQHF. CDR3 in DNA: TGTGCCTGGGGGACCCAGTCGGATCAGCCCCAGCATTTT. This chain connects TRBV30 to TRBJ1-5, with a tentative D call TRBD1 (5 bases). From germline, CDR1 is GTSNPN and CDR2 SVGIG (reference sequence). The CDR3 has 13 amino acids. The ends were cut back, 5 bases at V and 5 bases at J, with 13 bases in the middle.

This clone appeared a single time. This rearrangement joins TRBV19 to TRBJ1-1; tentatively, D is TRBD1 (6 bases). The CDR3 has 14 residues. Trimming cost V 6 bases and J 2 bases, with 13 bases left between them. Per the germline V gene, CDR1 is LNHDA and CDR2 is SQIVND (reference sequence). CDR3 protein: CASRRDNSNTEAFF. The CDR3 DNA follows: TGTGCCAGTAGACGGGACAACTCAAACACTGAAGCTTTCTTT.